This T cell receptor beta chain was found in a study of cytomegalovirus exposure and HLA in healthy donors. On the study more broadly: Samples from HLA-typed donors yielded 65 million to 85 million unique TCRs in an early data release. General study results and limits: While the bulk of TCR sequences proved rare, some public TCRs turned up in many donors.

For this clone: Its target is unknown.

The study ran its PCR with 60 Vbeta and 13 Jbeta primers. Sequencing was performed with immunoSEQ multiplex PCR; in TCRdb, only in-frame clones are kept and a portion is missing. The table has 150,000 to 200,000 clones, about 85% seen once; the top ten hold 6.3%. The J segment lost 5 bases and the V segment lost 6 bases, leaving 5 bases of the junction unmatched. The CDR3 consists of 14 residues. The germline gives CDR1 KGHSH, CDR2 LQKENI. The sequence was collected from a male donor in good health and CMV-seropositive. The rearrangement links TRBV18 to TRBJ2-1, with 9 nucleotides matching TRBD1. The sequenced material came from PBMCs. CDR3: CASSRGQGNNEQFF. DNA for the CDR3: TGTGCCAGCTCGCGGGGACAGGGAAACAATGAGCAGTTCTTC. Drawing the rest from reference TRBV18 and TRBJ2-1, the complete variable domain is NAGVMQNPRHLVRRRGQEARLRCSPMKGHSHVYWYRQLPEEGLKFMVYLQKENIIDESGMPKERFSAEFPKEGPSILRIQQVVRGDSAAYFCASSRGQGNNEQFFGPGTRLTVL.